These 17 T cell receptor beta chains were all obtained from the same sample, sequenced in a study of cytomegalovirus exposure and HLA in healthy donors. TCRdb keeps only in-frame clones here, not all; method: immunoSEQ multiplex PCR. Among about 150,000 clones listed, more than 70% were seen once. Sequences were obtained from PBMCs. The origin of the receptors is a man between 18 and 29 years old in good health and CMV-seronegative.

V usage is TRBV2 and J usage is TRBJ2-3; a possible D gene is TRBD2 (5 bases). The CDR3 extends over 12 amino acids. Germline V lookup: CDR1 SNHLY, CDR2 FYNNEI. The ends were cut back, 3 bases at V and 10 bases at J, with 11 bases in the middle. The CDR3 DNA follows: TGTGCCAGCAGTGAGACTAAGGGAGCGCAGTATTTT. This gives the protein CASSETKGAQYF.

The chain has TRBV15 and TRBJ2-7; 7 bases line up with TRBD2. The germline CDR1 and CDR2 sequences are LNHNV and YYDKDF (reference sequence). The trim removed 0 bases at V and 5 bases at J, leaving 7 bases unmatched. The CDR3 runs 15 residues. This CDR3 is CATSRDPGGGDEQYV. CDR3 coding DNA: TGTGCCACCAGCAGAGATCCCGGCGGGGGTGACGAGCAGTACGTC.

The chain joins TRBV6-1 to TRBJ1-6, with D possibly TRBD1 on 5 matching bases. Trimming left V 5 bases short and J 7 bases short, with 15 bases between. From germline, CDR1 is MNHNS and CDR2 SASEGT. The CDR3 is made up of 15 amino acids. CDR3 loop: CASSFTGPGNSPLHF. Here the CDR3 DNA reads TGTGCCAGCAGTTTTACAGGACCCGGGAATTCACCCCTCCACTTT.

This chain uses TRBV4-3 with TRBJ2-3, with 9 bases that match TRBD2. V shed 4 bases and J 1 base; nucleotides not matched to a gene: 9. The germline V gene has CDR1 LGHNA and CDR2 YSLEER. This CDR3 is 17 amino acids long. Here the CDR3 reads CASSRGSGRKGTDTQYF. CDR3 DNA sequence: TGCGCCAGCAGCCGAGGGAGCGGGAGGAAGGGCACAGATACGCAGTATTTT.

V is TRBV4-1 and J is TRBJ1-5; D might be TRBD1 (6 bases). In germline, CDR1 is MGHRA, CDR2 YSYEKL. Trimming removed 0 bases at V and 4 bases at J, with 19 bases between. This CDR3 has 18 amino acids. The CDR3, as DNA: TGCGCCAGCAGCCAAGATCCCCATTTACAGGGAGCTAATCAGCCCCAGCATTTT. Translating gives CASSQDPHLQGANQPQHF.

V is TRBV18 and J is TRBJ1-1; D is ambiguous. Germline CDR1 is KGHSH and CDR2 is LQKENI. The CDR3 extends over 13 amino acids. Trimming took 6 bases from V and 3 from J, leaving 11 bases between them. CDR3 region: CASSQATDTEAFF. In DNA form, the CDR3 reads TGTGCCAGCTCGCAAGCCACAGACACTGAAGCTTTCTTT.

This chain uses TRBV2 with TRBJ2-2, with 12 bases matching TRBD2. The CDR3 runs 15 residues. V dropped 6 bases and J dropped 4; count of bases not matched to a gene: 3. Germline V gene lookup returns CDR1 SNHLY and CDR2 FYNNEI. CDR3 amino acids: CASRTGLAGTGELFF. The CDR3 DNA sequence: TGTGCCAGCAGGACGGGACTAGCGGGCACCGGGGAGCTGTTTTTT.

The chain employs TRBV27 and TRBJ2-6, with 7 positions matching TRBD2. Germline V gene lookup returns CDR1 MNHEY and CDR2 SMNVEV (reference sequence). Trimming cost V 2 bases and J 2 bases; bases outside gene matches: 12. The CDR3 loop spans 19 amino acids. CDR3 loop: CASSLTSAPRLPGANVLTF. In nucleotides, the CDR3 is TGTGCCAGCAGTTTAACTAGCGCACCCCGGCTCCCTGGGGCCAACGTCCTGACTTTC.

The DNA of the CDR3 is TGTGCCAGTAGTATACGACTAGTCAGGACAGATACGCAGTATTTT. This encodes CASSIRLVRTDTQYF. The V call is TRBV19, the J call TRBJ2-3; D might be TRBD2 (6 bases). The V and J ends lost 2 bases and 3 bases respectively, with 12 bases between them. The CDR3 has 15 residues. CDR1 and CDR2 from the germline V gene are LNHDA and SQIVND (reference sequence).

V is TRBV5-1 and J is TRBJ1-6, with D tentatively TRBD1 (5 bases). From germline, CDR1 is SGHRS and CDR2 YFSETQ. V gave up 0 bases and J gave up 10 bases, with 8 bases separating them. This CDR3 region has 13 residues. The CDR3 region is CASSLAGGSPLHF. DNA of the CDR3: TGCGCCAGCAGCTTGGCCGGGGGGTCACCCCTCCACTTT.

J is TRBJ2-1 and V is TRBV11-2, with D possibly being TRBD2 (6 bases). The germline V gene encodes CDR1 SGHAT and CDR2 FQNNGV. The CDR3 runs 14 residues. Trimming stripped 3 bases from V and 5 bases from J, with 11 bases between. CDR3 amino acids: CASSFRPGDNEQFF. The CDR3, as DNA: TGTGCCAGCAGCTTTCGTCCGGGGGACAATGAGCAGTTCTTC. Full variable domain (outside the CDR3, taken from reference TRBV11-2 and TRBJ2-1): EAGVAQSPRYKIIEKRQSVAFWCNPISGHATLYWYQQILGQGPKLLIQFQNNGVVDDSQLPKDRFSAERLKGVDSTLKIQPAKLEDSAVYLCASSFRPGDNEQFFGPGTRLTVL.

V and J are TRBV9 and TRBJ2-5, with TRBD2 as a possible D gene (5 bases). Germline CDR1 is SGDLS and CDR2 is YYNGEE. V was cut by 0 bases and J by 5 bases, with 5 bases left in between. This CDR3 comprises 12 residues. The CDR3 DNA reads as TGTGCCAGCAGCGTAGGAGGGGAGACCCAGTACTTC. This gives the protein CASSVGGETQYF.

The CDR3 loop reads CASSEWMTGYEQYV. The CDR3 region has the DNA TGTGCCAGCAGTGAATGGATGACAGGATACGAGCAGTACGTC. The J gene is TRBJ2-7, the V gene TRBV6-1; a possible D gene is TRBD1 (6 bases). Germline V gene lookup returns CDR1 MNHNS and CDR2 SASEGT. This CDR3 is built from 14 residues. The V and J ends lost 2 bases and 4 bases respectively, with 12 bases between them.

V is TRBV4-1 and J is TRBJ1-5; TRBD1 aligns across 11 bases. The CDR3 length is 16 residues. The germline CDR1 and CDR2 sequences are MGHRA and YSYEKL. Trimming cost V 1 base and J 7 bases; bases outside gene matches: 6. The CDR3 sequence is CASSQGWTGGSQPQHF. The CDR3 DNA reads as TGCGCCAGCAGCCAAGGTTGGACAGGGGGCAGCCAGCCCCAGCATTTT.

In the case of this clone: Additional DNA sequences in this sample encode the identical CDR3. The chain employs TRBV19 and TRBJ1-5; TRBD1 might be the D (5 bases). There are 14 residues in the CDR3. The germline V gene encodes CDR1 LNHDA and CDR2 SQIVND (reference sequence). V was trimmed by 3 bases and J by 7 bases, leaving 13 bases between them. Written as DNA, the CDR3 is TGTGCCAGTAGTATTGGGCAGGGAGGACAGCCCCAGCATTTT. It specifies CASSIGQGGQPQHF.

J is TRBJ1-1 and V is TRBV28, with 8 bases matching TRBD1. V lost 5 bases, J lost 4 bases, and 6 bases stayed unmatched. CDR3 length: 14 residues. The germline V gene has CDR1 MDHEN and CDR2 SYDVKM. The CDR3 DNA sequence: TGTGCCAGCAGTCGCCTCCAGGGGGCCACTGAAGCTTTCTTT. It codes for CASSRLQGATEAFF.

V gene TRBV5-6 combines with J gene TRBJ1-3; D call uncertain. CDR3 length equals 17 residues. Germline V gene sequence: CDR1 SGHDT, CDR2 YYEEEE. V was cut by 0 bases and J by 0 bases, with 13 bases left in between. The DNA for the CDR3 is TGTGCCAGCAGCTTGGCCCGAGGCGGATTCTCTGGAAACACCATATATTTT. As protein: CASSLARGGFSGNTIYF.